This T cell receptor beta chain originates from a study of vaccination effects on CD4 cells after COVID-19. Findings of the study overall: Early timepoints after infection were absent, and convalescent patients were few in the study. By a late point after vaccination, infection- and vaccine-induced clones had shrunk markedly through clonal contraction.

The CDR3 loop spans 14 amino acids. V gave up 3 bases and J gave up 8 bases, with 13 bases separating them. Germline V gives CDR1 LGHDT, CDR2 YNNKEL (reference sequence). The assay was immunoSEQ multiplex PCR, and TCRdb's table has in-frame clones only and misses some. The repertoire holds about 72,000 clones, with about 86% as singletons. Expansion of antigen-specific CD4+ T cells with viral peptide pools was carried out by the ViraFEST assay before sequencing. Culturing for about 9 days preceded CD4+ T cell isolation. All participants had two doses of either the BNT162b2 or mRNA-1273 vaccine. People in the vaccine group had not been infected with SARS-CoV-2 before, and their nucleocapsid antibodies were negative. With 8.5 to 10 ug/ml peptides and around 9.6 IU/ml IL-2, 2 million or so PBMC per well were cultured. In this sample, this clone turned up a few times. Its antigen remains unidentified.

The TCR originated in a human donor who received a COVID-19 vaccine. The chain uses TRBV3-1 (or the pseudogene TRBV3-2) and TRBJ1-4; a weak D match, TRBD1 (6 bases). Source: CD4+ T cells from PBMCs cultured with HCoV-229E spike peptides, taken after COVID-19 vaccination. For the CDR3, the DNA is TGTGCCAGCAGCCAGCGGGGGGCAAGGGAAAAACTGTTTTTT. This sequence encodes CASSQRGAREKLFF.